Detailed here is one TCR beta chain. Its target is not known. Positively selected for CCR7, the CD45RO-negative cells used as naive CD8 cells excluded terminally differentiated effector memory CD45RA+ cells. Trimming cost V 1 base and J 0 bases; bases outside gene matches: 5. This CDR3 contains 16 residues. Germline V gives CDR1 SQVTM, CDR2 ANQGSEA. The data are from a study of shared clonotypes between healthy human individuals. The overall study: The study enrolled two women and three men aged 18 to 49.

The protocol was immunoSEQ multiplex PCR, while the TCRdb copy is restricted to in-frame clones and leaves out a portion. In the table there are some 2.1 million clones, roughly 95% of which are singletons. General study results and limits: Few donors restricted represented genetic and exposure-history diversity. An effect of sequencing depth on clonotype sharing among donors was expected. The authors sampled blood alone, and tissue repertoires likely differ.

The sequence came from a man between 18 and 35 years old in good health. Some clones in this sample may be carry-over from other donors' samples. Material for sequencing was naive CD8+ T cells from PBMCs. V gene TRBV29-1 combines with J gene TRBJ2-1, with 8 bases matching TRBD2. This CDR3 reads CSVEGLGRGSYNEQFF. In DNA form, the CDR3 reads TGCAGCGTTGAAGGACTCGGGAGGGGCTCCTACAATGAGCAGTTCTTC.